A single TCR beta chain is shown here with its context. Its specific antigen is unknown. Base-call qualities are not available, and no considerably larger clone is one nucleotide away. V is pruned by 5 bases and J by 2 bases, leaving 5 bases of the junction without a gene match. Taken from the germline V gene (reference sequence), the CDR1 and CDR2 loops are PRHDT and FYEKMQ. From cysteine to phenylalanine, the CDR3 is 15 amino acids long. Here the CDR3 DNA is all that survives: 45 bases in frame from base 1. One collaborating source in Seattle enrolled patients during active infection and followed them longitudinally through the course of disease. Whole blood was collected in K2EDTA tubes by collaborating institutions according to the institutions' own protocols. Collaborator samples were shipped for TCRbeta analysis as frozen whole blood, isolated PBMCs, or DNA extracted from either sample type.

These data originate in a study of blood T cell repertoires in COVID-19 (dated by TCRdb to between 2020 and 2021). The study in broad terms: Samples from collaborators originated in the United States, Italy and Spain and spanned both the acute and convalescent phases of COVID-19. The material from the prospective study consisted of cDNA or gDNA derived from T cells, B-cell-depleted T cells, or PBMCs. Subjects who had been exposed to COVID-19, were actively infected with it, or had recovered from it provided the deeply sampled blood TCRbeta repertoires that made up the dataset. The repertoires were released in a freely available public database intended as a resource for research on the immune response to SARS-CoV-2. The samples were drawn from the first 160 participants of the ongoing ImmuneRACE study and from some 1,300 subjects provided by 6 global collaborators. Nearly every sample came with metadata listing a de-identified subject ID, COVID-19 status, age in years and sex. Where HLA class I and class II types were available, the types were taken from metadata supplied by the sample provider, not from assay-based typing.

General study outcomes and caveats: The amount of clinical and demographic metadata varied by source and participant and was provided uncurated.

The immunoSEQ Assay, a bias-controlled multiplex PCR, was used to amplify TCRbeta CDR3 regions from genomic DNA. Per the source publication's procedure: The number of nucleated cells in each sample was estimated from the amplification of reference gene primers within the assay. To quantify the absolute abundance of each unique TCRbeta CDR3 rearrangement, sequence reads were collapsed and filtered. Productive Simpson clonality was computed per sample as the square root of Simpson's diversity index over productive rearrangements. The source is immuneACCESS, and TCRdb retained only in-frame sequences with V and J called. Part of the clones is not carried over; for the studies checked, unresolved V genes explain less than half of this, and the remainder is unexplained. D and trimming were read from the DNA, whereas the V and J calls and clone size are those reported in that table. The sample table records 150,000 or so clones; roughly nine tenths of these occur just once. The leading ten clones occupy about an eighth of the sample.

The receptor's source is a man younger than 35 with COVID-19, enrolled during active disease. Input material: peripheral blood. The sequence is built from TRBV13 and TRBJ2-3; 9 middle bases align to TRBD2. The CDR3 sequence is CASSSSGRYTDTQYF. Here is the DNA: TGTGCCAGCAGCAGTAGCGGGAGATACACAGATACGCAGTATTTT. When the CDR3 is completed using the reference TRBV13 and TRBJ2-3 genes on either side, the full variable domain is AAGVIQSPRHLIKEKRETATLKCYPIPRHDTVYWYQQGPGQDPQFLISFYEKMQSDKGSIPDRFSAQQFSDYHSELNMSSLELGDSALYFCASSSSGRYTDTQYFGPGTRLTVL.